A single sample gave rise to the 21 T cell receptor beta chains below, sequenced in a study of PD-1 blockade in classical Hodgkin lymphoma. Produced via immunoSEQ multiplex PCR; TCRdb's table is partial and in-frame only. The data contain tens of thousands of clones, under 95% of them seen just once; the ten biggest clones take up about 7.6%. No patient escaped relapse after autologous stem cell transplantation, and brentuximab vedotin exposure varied. Sequencing was performed on peripheral blood mononuclear cells (PBMCs), taken at baseline. These receptor sequences come from a human donor with classical Hodgkin lymphoma.

The chain uses TRBV28 and TRBJ1-1; 7 bases are a match to TRBD1. Losses at the gene ends were 5 bases for V and 5 bases for J; bases not matched to a gene: 8. This CDR3 region has 14 residues. Germline CDR1 MDHEN, CDR2 SYDVKM. CDR3 loop: CASSQGTAFTEAFF. The DNA of the CDR3 is TGTGCCAGCAGTCAGGGGACAGCCTTTACTGAAGCTTTCTTT. Full variable domain (outside the CDR3, taken from reference TRBV28 and TRBJ1-1): DVKVTQSSRYLVKRTGEKVFLECVQDMDHENMFWYRQDPGLGLRLIYFSYDVKMKEKGDIPEGYSVSREKKERFSLILESASTNQTSMYLCASSQGTAFTEAFFGQGTRLTVV.

The V gene is TRBV30, the J gene TRBJ1-1; 11 nucleotides align to TRBD1. This CDR3 contains 18 residues. CDR1 and CDR2 from the germline V gene are GTSNPN and SVGIG (reference sequence). V dropped 0 bases and J dropped 3; count of bases not matched to a gene: 12. CDR3 region: CAWSVPGTGGRRYTEAFF. The DNA for the CDR3 is TGTGCCTGGAGTGTACCAGGGACAGGGGGAAGAAGGTACACTGAAGCTTTCTTT.

The rearrangement uses TRBV19 and TRBJ2-1; tentatively, D is TRBD1 (6 bases). Germline CDR1 reads LNHDA; CDR2 reads SQIVND (reference sequence). This CDR3 has 13 residues. Trimming left V 7 bases short and J 11 bases short, with 18 bases between. For the CDR3, the DNA is TGTGCCAGTACCCCGCAGGGGTTTGAGAAGCAGTTCTTC. It encodes CASTPQGFEKQFF.

The V gene is TRBV4-1, the J gene TRBJ2-1; 8 bases match TRBD1. Germline lookup yields CDR1 MGHRA and CDR2 YSYEKL. The CDR3 runs 16 residues. J was trimmed by 5 bases and V by 4 bases; bases with no gene match: 10. CDR3 DNA: TGCGCCAGCAGCCCGCCGGCCAGGGGGCTAGACAATGAGCAGTTCTTC. The encoded protein is CASSPPARGLDNEQFF.

The V gene is TRBV28, the J gene TRBJ1-3; D perhaps matches TRBD1 (6 bases). The germline V gene has CDR1 MDHEN and CDR2 SYDVKM. Between the trimmed V and J ends, which lost 10 bases and 3 bases, there was a span of 19 bases. The CDR3 has 15 amino acids. The CDR3 protein is CATKAGQTIGNTIYF. CDR3 DNA: TGTGCCACCAAGGCGGGACAAACAATTGGAAACACCATATATTTT. Combining the CDR3 with reference TRBV28 and TRBJ1-3 gives the whole variable domain DVKVTQSSRYLVKRTGEKVFLECVQDMDHENMFWYRQDPGLGLRLIYFSYDVKMKEKGDIPEGYSVSREKKERFSLILESASTNQTSMYLCATKAGQTIGNTIYFGEGSWLTVV.

The gene calls are TRBV4-1 and TRBJ2-3; TRBD2 aligns across 9 bases. The CDR3 is 16 residues long. In germline, CDR1 is MGHRA, CDR2 YSYEKL. The trim removed 1 base at V and 2 bases at J, leaving 4 bases unmatched. The chain's CDR3 is CASSQASGKLTDTQYF. CDR3 sequence (DNA): TGCGCCAGCAGCCAAGCTAGCGGGAAACTCACAGATACGCAGTATTTT.

This clone has just one count. This chain uses TRBV28 with TRBJ2-6; maybe TRBD2 (6 bases). Germline V CDR1 and CDR2: MDHEN, SYDVKM. Trimming took 7 bases from V and 4 from J, leaving 17 bases between them. This CDR3 contains 16 residues. The CDR3 loop reads CASNSGGFKGANVLTF. CDR3 bases: TGTGCCAGCAACTCTGGGGGGTTTAAAGGGGCCAACGTCCTGACTTTC.

This chain uses TRBV9 with TRBJ2-1, with 11 bases aligning to TRBD2. Germline CDR1 is SGDLS and CDR2 is YYNGEE. The CDR3 loop spans 16 amino acids. Trimming took 0 bases from V and 9 from J; bases not matched to a gene: 8. The DNA of the CDR3 is TGTGCCAGCAGCGTAGTCGCGGCTAGCGGGGGGCGTGAGCAGTTCTTC. This encodes CASSVVAASGGREQFF. Variable domain in full (rest from reference TRBV9 and TRBJ2-1): DSGVTQTPKHLITATGQRVTLRCSPRSGDLSVYWYQQSLDQGLQFLIQYYNGEERAKGNILERFSAQQFPDLHSELNLSSLELGDSALYFCASSVVAASGGREQFFGPGTRLTVL.

This chain connects TRBV28 to TRBJ1-1; D is perhaps TRBD1 (5 bases). The CDR3 runs to 15 residues. V lost 6 bases and J lost 4, with 18 bases in between. The V gene's germline CDR1 is MDHEN and CDR2 SYDVKM. The CDR3 reads CASRGGKGRGTEAFF. CDR3 bases: TGTGCCAGCAGGGGGGGGAAAGGAAGAGGCACTGAAGCTTTCTTT.

The V and J genes are TRBV11-2 and TRBJ1-1; perhaps TRBD1 as D (6 bases). The CDR3 consists of 14 residues. Trimming left V 5 bases short and J 2 bases short, with 12 bases between. The germline gives CDR1 SGHAT, CDR2 FQNNGV. CDR3 residues: CASSPGQANTEAFF. CDR3 nucleotide sequence: TGTGCCAGCAGCCCGGGACAAGCTAACACTGAAGCTTTCTTT.

The genes are TRBV27 and TRBJ2-5; 7 nucleotides line up with TRBD2. Germline V gene lookup returns CDR1 MNHEY and CDR2 SMNVEV (reference sequence). CDR3 length: 18 residues. Trimming took 8 bases from V and 3 from J; bases not matched to a gene: 21. Written as DNA, the CDR3 is TGTGCCAGCCGGGGGTCTCTGCAAGGCCTCAGCGGGAAAGAGACCCAGTACTTC. Translated: CASRGSLQGLSGKETQYF.

The chain combines TRBV9 with TRBJ2-6, with 7 positions matching TRBD1. The J segment lost 0 bases and the V segment lost 3 bases, leaving 3 bases of the junction unmatched. This CDR3 contains 16 residues. The germline CDR1 and CDR2 sequences are SGDLS and YYNGEE. The CDR3, as DNA: TGTGCCAGCAGCGCCGACAGGGACTCTGGGGCCAACGTCCTGACTTTC. This translates into CASSADRDSGANVLTF.

The V gene is TRBV27, the J gene TRBJ2-1; 7 nucleotides agree with TRBD1. This CDR3 spans 16 amino acids. V was pared by 1 base and J by 4 bases, with 7 bases of the junction left unmatched. Germline V gene data show CDR1 as MNHEY and CDR2 as SMNVEV (reference sequence). The CDR3 bases are TGTGCCAGCAGTTTATTTGTGCGACAGGGATACAATGAGCAGTTCTTC. Protein: CASSLFVRQGYNEQFF.

This chain uses TRBV27 with TRBJ1-5, with D possibly matching TRBD1 (5 bases). The V and J ends lost 2 bases and 6 bases respectively, with 14 bases between them. Germline CDR1 MNHEY, CDR2 SMNVEV (reference sequence). This CDR3 region has 15 residues. The CDR3 protein is CASSLTAGWRQPQHF. The CDR3, as DNA: TGTGCCAGCAGTTTAACGGCAGGGTGGCGTCAGCCCCAGCATTTT.

This clone occurred once. V and J are TRBV6-1 and TRBJ2-3, with D uncertain. The CDR3 is 16 residues long. V lost 3 bases to trimming and J lost 1 base, with 14 bases between them. The germline V gene has CDR1 MNHNS and CDR2 SASEGT. The CDR3 sequence is CASSEALRWGTDTQYF. CDR3 coding DNA: TGTGCCAGCAGTGAGGCTCTGCGTTGGGGCACAGATACGCAGTATTTT.

The CDR3, as DNA: TGTGCCAGCAGCGTAGGCCAGGGGGGCTACGAGCAGTACTTC. Its protein product is CASSVGQGGYEQYF. The chain has TRBV9 and TRBJ2-7, with TRBD1 as a possible D gene (7 bases). The CDR3 length is 14 residues. Trimming pared 0 bases from V and 3 bases from J, leaving 10 bases between. Germline values: CDR1 SGDLS, CDR2 YYNGEE. Full variable domain (outside the CDR3, taken from reference TRBV9 and TRBJ2-7): DSGVTQTPKHLITATGQRVTLRCSPRSGDLSVYWYQQSLDQGLQFLIQYYNGEERAKGNILERFSAQQFPDLHSELNLSSLELGDSALYFCASSVGQGGYEQYFGPGTRLTVT.

The chain links TRBV19 to TRBJ1-5; D is undetermined. This CDR3 is 14 amino acids long. Trimming removed 4 bases at V and 0 bases at J, with 7 bases between. The germline CDR1 and CDR2 sequences are LNHDA and SQIVND (reference sequence). The CDR3 nucleotides are TGTGCCAGTAGTACGGATTATAGCAATCAGCCCCAGCATTTT. It codes for CASSTDYSNQPQHF.

The gene calls are TRBV6-6 and TRBJ1-5; TRBD1 agrees at 7 bases. The CDR3 runs 16 residues. CDR1 and CDR2 from the germline V gene are MNHNY and SVGAGI (reference sequence). J was trimmed by 2 bases and V by 2 bases; bases with no gene match: 6. The CDR3 region is CASSYTGRGGNQPQHF. The CDR3 nucleotides read TGTGCCAGCAGTTACACAGGCAGGGGGGGCAATCAGCCCCAGCATTTT.

The rearrangement links TRBV5-1 to TRBJ2-1; TRBD2 matches at 12 bases. CDR3 length: 17 residues. V lost 0 bases and J lost 7; bases outside the gene matches: 8. Germline V gene data show CDR1 as SGHRS and CDR2 as YFSETQ. Here the CDR3 DNA reads TGCGCCAGCAGCTTGGATGCCCTCGGGACTAGCGGGAATGAGCAGTTCTTC. This translates into CASSLDALGTSGNEQFF.

This chain links TRBV7-2 with TRBJ2-2; 12 bases agree with TRBD2. Germline V gives CDR1 SGHTA, CDR2 FQGNSA. After removal of 2 bases from V and 3 bases from J, the junction contained 7 bases not matched to a gene. This CDR3 has 18 amino acids. The CDR3, as DNA: TGTGCCAGCAGCTTAAGGACTAGCGGGGAGAGGGACACCGGGGAGCTGTTTTTT. It codes for CASSLRTSGERDTGELFF.

CDR3 nucleotide sequence: TGTGCCAGTAGTATAGTCGAGACAGGGACTCAGCCCCAGCATTTT. It specifies CASSIVETGTQPQHF. This chain uses TRBV19 with TRBJ1-5; 7 bases align to TRBD1. CDR3 length: 15 amino acids. CDR1 is LNHDA, CDR2 SQIVND, per germline (reference sequence). V lost 1 base and J lost 6; bases outside the gene matches: 6.